This T cell receptor beta chain was captured in a study of blood T cell repertoires in COVID-19 (dated by TCRdb to the early 2020s). Context from the whole study: Samples from collaborators originated in the United States, Italy and Spain and spanned both the acute and convalescent phases of COVID-19. The repertoires were released in a freely available public database meant as a resource for research on the immune response to SARS-CoV-2. The dataset comprised deeply sampled blood TCRbeta repertoires from subjects exposed to, actively infected with, or recovered from COVID-19. The material from the prospective study consisted of cDNA or gDNA derived from T cells, B-cell-depleted T cells, or PBMCs. The samples were drawn from two sources: the first 160 participants of the ongoing ImmuneRACE study, and approximately 1,300 subjects contributed by 6 global collaborators. Where available, HLA class I and class II types were obtained from metadata supplied by the sample provider rather than from assay-based typing. A de-identified subject ID, COVID-19 status, age in years and sex were almost always included in the sample metadata. Results and caveats for the whole study, not just this receptor: The amount of clinical and demographic metadata varied by source and participant and was provided uncurated.

Comments on this clone: Its specific antigen is unknown. No base quality information exists; no much larger clone differs at one position.

Whole blood was collected in K2EDTA tubes by collaborating institutions according to the institutions' own protocols. For TCRbeta analysis, collaborators shipped samples in one of three forms: frozen whole blood, isolated PBMCs, or DNA extracted from either of those sample types. The CDR3 numbers 16 residues from cysteine through phenylalanine. Only the CDR3 DNA stays, 48 bases, in frame from base 1. For CDR1 and CDR2, the germline V gene lists SNHLY and FYNNEI. At the junction V is shortened by 6 bases and J by 2 bases; bases outside the gene matches: 9. The immunoSEQ Assay, a bias-controlled multiplex PCR, was used to amplify TCRbeta CDR3 regions from genomic DNA. The authors' analysis ran thus. Within the assay, amplification of reference gene primers was used to estimate how many nucleated cells each sample contained. To quantify the absolute abundance of each unique TCRbeta CDR3 rearrangement, sequence reads were collapsed and filtered. Productive Simpson clonality was computed per sample as the square root of Simpson's diversity index over productive rearrangements. The immuneACCESS repertoire file appears here via TCRdb, limited to in-frame rearrangements. These files lack a portion of the clones; in checked studies, under half of the deficit traces to unresolved V genes, and the cause of the others is not known. V, J and clone size derive from that table, while D and trimming were established from the DNA sequence. Here the sample has some 270,000 clones; roughly nine tenths occur a single time. The ten biggest clones cover roughly 2.1% of the sample.

This clonotype was sampled from a man between 50 and 59 years old with acute or convalescent COVID-19. Here the chain combines TRBV2 and TRBJ2-4; the central 8 bases match TRBD1. The sequencing input was peripheral blood. The CDR3 corresponds to CASSPGQGNTKNIQYF. The DNA sequence is TGTGCCAGCAGCCCCGGACAGGGAAATACCAAAAACATTCAGTACTTC.